This record concerns one T cell receptor beta chain sequence. These data come from a study of cytomegalovirus exposure and HLA in healthy donors. Primers included in the PCR were 60 Vbeta and 13 Jbeta primers. This table comes from immunoSEQ multiplex PCR, and its TCRdb copy is limited to in-frame clones, with some not included. The sample consists of about 94,000 clones, 76% of them appearing once. This CDR3 comprises 13 residues. Germline assignment: CDR1 MDHEN and CDR2 SYDVKM. V gave up 6 bases and J gave up 4 bases, with 12 bases separating them. The clonotype originates from a male donor in good health and CMV-seronegative. This chain connects TRBV28 to TRBJ1-2, with D possibly matching TRBD1 (5 bases). The specimen sequenced was PBMCs. The CDR3 is CASRLRGFYGYTF. The CDR3 DNA reads as TGTGCCAGCAGGTTAAGGGGCTTCTATGGCTACACCTTC.